What follows are 15 T cell receptor beta chains derived from one specimen sequenced in a study of neurological immune-mediated disorders. TCRdb re-derived calls from the 5' RACE reads in MiXCR, one entry per CDR3 protein. Among some 61,000 distinct CDR3 sequences listed, less than 4% were seen once. The sample consisted of PBMCs. The receptors were sampled from a man aged 25 to 45 with multiple sclerosis.

This clonotype has at least ten counts. The rearrangement links TRBV4-1 to TRBJ2-7; D remains unclear. The CDR3 has 12 amino acids. In germline, CDR1 is MGHRA, CDR2 YSYEKL. The germline V and J ends were trimmed by 3 bases and 7 bases, with 10 bases remaining between them. The CDR3 DNA reads TGCGCCAGCAGCCAGGGAACTGGAGAGCAGTACTTC. It specifies CASSQGTGEQYF.

This clonotype occurred many times. The chain recombines TRBV11-2 with TRBJ2-7; no reliable D call. CDR1 and CDR2 (germline): SGHAT, FQNNGV. This CDR3 has 13 residues. Trimming cost V 3 bases and J 2 bases, with 8 bases left between them. CDR3 in amino acids: CASSFGGTYEQYF. DNA of the CDR3: TGTGCCAGCAGCTTTGGCGGAACCTACGAGCAGTACTTC.

This clonotype was picked up a small number of times. The chain is built from TRBV5-8 and TRBJ2-1; D might be TRBD1 (6 bases). Trimming took off 3 bases at V and 8 bases at J, with 18 bases between the two ends. The CDR3 length is 15 residues. The germline gives CDR1 SGHTS, CDR2 YDEGEE. CDR3 protein: CASSSLGQFRDEQFF. CDR3 in DNA: TGTGCCAGCAGCTCCCTCGGACAGTTTAGGGATGAGCAGTTCTTC.

In its sample, this clonotype was seen many times. The chain joins TRBV6-2 or TRBV6-3 to TRBJ1-4, with D unresolved. The CDR3 loop spans 14 amino acids. Per germline, CDR1 MNHEY and CDR2 SVGEGT. V was shortened by 4 bases and J by 8 bases, with 14 bases between the two germline ends. CDR3 region: CASSWANREEKLFF. The CDR3 DNA reads as TGTGCCAGCAGTTGGGCTAATCGTGAAGAAAAACTGTTTTTT.

This clonotype appeared many times. V gene TRBV30 combines with J gene TRBJ2-5; possible D gene TRBD2, 7 bases. CDR3 size: 13 residues. Germline V gene data show CDR1 as GTSNPN and CDR2 as SVGIG (reference sequence). V lost 2 bases to trimming and J lost 5 bases, with 12 bases between them. The CDR3 sequence is CAWSWGGRETQYF. Written as DNA, the CDR3 is TGTGCCTGGAGTTGGGGGGGCCGGGAGACCCAGTACTTC.

In this sample, this clonotype turned up many times. For the CDR3, the DNA is TGTGCCACCAGTGACCCCGGGACTAGCGGTTCGTATAGCGATACGCAGTATTTT. This gives the protein CATSDPGTSGSYSDTQYF. V gene TRBV24-1 combines with J gene TRBJ2-3; 11 bases align to TRBD2. Germline lookup yields CDR1 KGHDR and CDR2 SFDVKD. Trimming at V came to 4 bases and at J to 6 bases, leaving 14 bases not matched to a gene. The length of the CDR3 is 18 residues.

This clonotype has ten or more counts. The genes are TRBV6-4 and TRBJ2-1, with D possibly being TRBD1 (6 bases). The CDR3 loop spans 15 amino acids. V was shortened by 4 bases and J by 3 bases, with 13 bases between the two germline ends. The germline V gene encodes CDR1 MRHNA and CDR2 SNTAGT. The CDR3 DNA follows: TGTGCCAGCAGTGCTCAGGACAGCAACTACAATGAGCAGTTCTTC. This translates into CASSAQDSNYNEQFF.

This clonotype has ten or more counts. The chain joins TRBV5-1 to TRBJ2-3; 9 bases align to TRBD2. The trim removed 4 bases at V and 6 bases at J, leaving 9 bases unmatched. The CDR3 has 15 residues. Germline-derived CDR1 and CDR2 are SGHRS and YFSETQ. DNA for the CDR3: TGCGCCAGCAGCCCCGGGACTAGCTCGTCTGATACGCAGTATTTT. This translates into CASSPGTSSSDTQYF.

The V call is TRBV27, the J call TRBJ1-1, with 7 bases matching TRBD1. Germline-derived CDR1 and CDR2 are MNHEY and SMNVEV (reference sequence). Trimming removed 0 bases from V and 5 bases from J; junction bases left unmatched: 3. This CDR3 spans 14 amino acids. The CDR3 DNA reads as TGTGCCAGCAGTTTATCAACAGGGGCTACTGAAGCTTTCTTT. Its protein is CASSLSTGATEAFF.

This clonotype was counted many times. V is TRBV7-9 and J is TRBJ2-1; the D call may be TRBD1 or TRBD2 (5 bases each). Trimming left V 6 bases short and J 7 bases short, with 10 bases between. This CDR3 is built from 12 residues. Germline V gives CDR1 SEHNR, CDR2 FQNEAQ (reference sequence). The CDR3 sequence: CASRLGENEQFF. The DNA for the CDR3 is TGTGCCAGCAGACTGGGGGAAAATGAGCAGTTCTTC.

As regards this clonotype: The junction shows a germline mismatch at one end, possibly a read error. The V gene is TRBV5-1, the J gene TRBJ2-6; D tentatively fits TRBD1 or TRBD2 (5 bases each). CDR1 is SGHRS, CDR2 YFSETQ, per germline. The CDR3 extends over 16 amino acids. CDR3 in amino acids: CASTRGPSSGAKVLTF. The CDR3 region has the DNA TGCGCCAGCACCCGGGGACCCTCCTCTGGGGCCAAAGTCCTGACTTTC.

Many counts were recorded for this clonotype. The chain couples TRBV19 to TRBJ2-1, with 8 nucleotides matching TRBD2. CDR1 is LNHDA and CDR2 is SQIVND in the germline V gene (reference sequence). V shed 4 bases, J shed 4 bases, and the junction held 12 bases outside the gene matches. This CDR3 has 17 amino acids. CDR3 loop: CASSSPGERGFYNEQFF. CDR3 nucleotides: TGTGCCAGTAGTAGCCCCGGGGAGCGGGGGTTTTACAATGAGCAGTTCTTC.

This clonotype was counted ten times or more. CDR3 in DNA: TGTGCCAGCAGTTTTTCGATTTTCCATGGCTACACCTTC. Its translation: CASSFSIFHGYTF. V is TRBV12-3 or TRBV12-4 and J is TRBJ1-2; the D is unclear. This CDR3 contains 13 residues. The V and J ends lost 3 bases and 6 bases respectively, with 11 bases between them.

The rearrangement links TRBV18 to TRBJ2-5, with 7 bases aligning to TRBD1. Unmatched junction bases numbered 6, after V lost 6 bases and J lost 2 bases. The CDR3 runs 14 residues. Germline CDR1 KGHSH, CDR2 LQKENI. CDR3 DNA: TGTGCCAGCTCGCCAGAGACAGGGCAAGAGACCCAGTACTTC. It is translated as CASSPETGQETQYF.

This clonotype was detected ten times or more. The chain is built from TRBV29-1 and TRBJ2-1; D is unclear. The CDR3 totals 14 residues. Deletions cut 7 bases from V and 0 bases from J, with 13 bases between. Germline CDR1 reads SQVTM; CDR2 reads ANQGSEA. The CDR3: CSALMESSYNEQFF. The CDR3 coding sequence is TGCAGCGCACTGATGGAGAGCTCCTACAATGAGCAGTTCTTC.